Presented here are 19 T cell receptor beta chains from one specimen sequenced in a study of T-cell reconstitution after alpha-beta-depleted transplantation in children. The authors prepared the TCRbeta library with unique molecular identifiers. TCRdb analysed the PCR reads with MiXCR anew, one entry per CDR3 protein. The sample holds roughly 220,000 distinct CDR3 sequences, 9.7% seen once. Material: PBMCs from the stem cell graft donor, obtained from the stem cell graft. These TCRs come from a human donor who donated a stem cell graft to a child with SCID.

This clonotype was seen repeatedly, ten times or more. The gene calls are TRBV5-1 and TRBJ2-7; 9 bases fit TRBD1. V lost 0 bases to trimming and J lost 4 bases; unmatched junction nucleotides: 8. Germline V gene lookup returns CDR1 SGHRS and CDR2 YFSETQ. The CDR3 extends over 16 amino acids. DNA of the CDR3: TGCGCCAGCAGCTTGGCACAGGGGGCAAGGGTTTACGAGCAGTACTTC. Protein: CASSLAQGARVYEQYF.

The rearrangement joins TRBV7-9 to TRBJ2-5; 10 bases map to TRBD2. V dropped 3 bases and J dropped 1; count of bases not matched to a gene: 5. The CDR3 is 16 residues long. From germline, CDR1 is SEHNR and CDR2 FQNEAQ (reference sequence). This CDR3 is CASSFLAGDLQETQYF. The CDR3 coding sequence is TGTGCCAGCAGCTTCCTAGCGGGGGACCTCCAAGAGACCCAGTACTTC.

Points on this clonotype: With a much larger clone just one base away, this may be a read error. This chain connects TRBV20-1 to TRBJ2-7; possible D gene TRBD1, 6 bases. The CDR3 covers 11 residues. Germline CDR1 DFQATT, CDR2 SNEGSKA (reference sequence). CDR3 DNA: TGCAGTGCGCGACAGGCTTACGAGCAGTGCTTC. This sequence encodes CSARQAYEQCF.

In its sample, this clonotype was seen many times. This sequence joins TRBV18 and TRBJ2-7; perhaps TRBD2 as D (6 bases). The germline V gene has CDR1 KGHSH and CDR2 LQKENI. Trimming cost V 2 bases and J 2 bases, with 10 bases left between them. The CDR3 has 14 amino acids. CDR3 DNA: TGTGCCAGCTCACCAGCGGGACCTACCTACGAGCAGTACTTC. Encoded protein: CASSPAGPTYEQYF.

This clonotype was detected many times. This chain connects TRBV20-1 to TRBJ2-7; D might be TRBD1 or TRBD2, each matching 5 bases. From germline, CDR1 is DFQATT and CDR2 SNEGSKA (reference sequence). The V end lost 6 bases, the J end lost 2 bases, and 20 bases lay between the germline ends. The CDR3 contains 15 residues. The CDR3 coding sequence is TGCAGTGCCGAGGTGCCCGGGACCATCCCCTACGAGCAGTACTTC. Amino acid sequence: CSAEVPGTIPYEQYF.

This clonotype was observed at least ten times. The rearrangement links TRBV5-1 to TRBJ2-2; no clear D. This CDR3 spans 17 amino acids. Between the trimmed V and J ends, which lost 0 bases and 0 bases, there was a span of 12 bases. Germline V CDR1 and CDR2: SGHRS, YFSETQ. The CDR3 is CASSLGIVAANTGELFF. CDR3 DNA: TGCGCCAGCAGCTTGGGGATAGTGGCCGCGAACACCGGGGAGCTGTTTTTT.

This clonotype was observed many times. V and J are TRBV6-4 and TRBJ2-1; D is unclear. In germline, CDR1 is MRHNA, CDR2 SNTAGT. This CDR3 region has 13 residues. Trimming removed 3 bases from V and 5 bases from J, with 8 bases in between. CDR3 sequence reads: CASSDGSNNEQFF. The CDR3 nucleotides read TGTGCCAGCAGTGATGGCAGTAACAATGAGCAGTTCTTC.

This clonotype appeared many times. This chain connects TRBV3-1 to TRBJ2-1; D unresolved. The CDR3 length is 15 residues. Looked up from germline, CDR1 is LGHDT and CDR2 is YNNKEL (reference sequence). Trimming left V 6 bases short and J 0 bases short, with 12 bases between. The CDR3 nucleotides read TGTGCCAGCAGTCCTACTGGAAACTCCTACAATGAGCAGTTCTTC. Amino acids: CASSPTGNSYNEQFF.

This clonotype has a count of ten or more. This chain joins TRBV20-1 and TRBJ2-7, with D perhaps matching TRBD2 (5 bases). The length of the CDR3 is 13 residues. The germline CDR1 and CDR2 sequences are DFQATT and SNEGSKA (reference sequence). V lost 4 bases to trimming and J lost 2 bases, with 12 bases between them. CDR3 in DNA: TGCAGTGCTAAGCAAGTGAGGGCCTACGAGCAGTACTTC. It translates to CSAKQVRAYEQYF.

This clonotype was seen at least ten times. The V call is TRBV29-1, the J call TRBJ1-4; 8 nucleotides match TRBD1. This CDR3 region has 13 residues. The J segment lost 8 bases and the V segment lost 3 bases, leaving 5 bases of the junction unmatched. Germline-derived CDR1 and CDR2 are SQVTM and ANQGSEA. CDR3 sequence: CSVEGQESEKLFF. DNA of the CDR3: TGCAGCGTTGAGGGACAGGAATCCGAAAAACTGTTTTTT.

This clonotype was counted many times. This chain connects TRBV5-1 to TRBJ1-2; 7 bases align to TRBD1. Trimming cost V 4 bases and J 0 bases; bases outside gene matches: 6. CDR1 is SGHRS and CDR2 is YFSETQ in the germline V gene. The CDR3 extends over 15 amino acids. The DNA of the CDR3 is TGCGCCAGCAGCATAGATGGACAGGCTAACTATGGCTACACCTTC. Encoded protein: CASSIDGQANYGYTF.

This clonotype was seen many times. The rearrangement uses TRBV10-3 and TRBJ2-1; D may match TRBD1 or TRBD2 (5 bases each). V was clipped by 8 bases and J by 7 bases, with 15 bases between them. The CDR3 is made up of 13 amino acids. CDR1 is ENHRY and CDR2 is SYGVKD in the germline V gene. CDR3 sequence reads: CAIWDPTMNEQFF. CDR3 DNA: TGTGCCATCTGGGACCCTACCATGAATGAGCAGTTCTTC.

In its sample, this clonotype was seen many times. This chain connects TRBV6-5 to TRBJ1-2; D unresolved. V lost 0 bases and J lost 8, with 13 bases in between. Per the germline V gene, CDR1 is MNHEY and CDR2 is SVGAGI. The CDR3 spans 14 residues. CDR3 amino acids: CASSYSTGVGGYTF. CDR3 DNA sequence: TGTGCCAGCAGTTACTCTACCGGTGTCGGGGGCTACACCTTC.

This clonotype was seen repeatedly, ten times or more. The chain links TRBV20-1 to TRBJ1-5; D remains unclear. Trimming took off 5 bases at V and 0 bases at J, with 11 bases between the two ends. The CDR3 spans 14 residues. Germline CDR1 is DFQATT and CDR2 is SNEGSKA (reference sequence). CDR3 residues: CSAPGINSNQPQHF. CDR3 DNA sequence: TGCAGTGCTCCCGGGATCAATAGCAATCAGCCCCAGCATTTT.

To note about this clonotype: Just one base apart from a much larger clone, this may be a read error. V gene TRBV7-2 combines with J gene TRBJ2-1; 10 nucleotides align to TRBD1. The CDR3 totals 14 residues. The germline V gene encodes CDR1 SGHTA and CDR2 FQGNSA. The ends lost 8 bases at V and 8 bases at J; junction bases unmatched: 9. CDR3 in DNA: TGTGCCAGCGGCCCCCAGACAGGGGGCTATGAGCAGTTCTTC. The encoded protein is CASGPQTGGYEQFF.

The gene calls are TRBV7-3 and TRBJ2-3, with 7 bases matching TRBD1. This CDR3 has 15 residues. CDR1 is SGHTA, CDR2 FQGTGA, per germline. The J segment lost 2 bases and the V segment lost 5 bases, leaving 7 bases of the junction unmatched. CDR3 protein: CASSRGQELTDTQYF. In nucleotides, the CDR3 is TGTGCCAGCAGCCGTGGACAGGAGCTCACAGATACGCAGTATTTT.

This clonotype was counted ten times or more. J is TRBJ2-3 and V is TRBV5-1; the match to TRBD1 covers 7 bases. The CDR3 totals 17 residues. V shed 5 bases, J shed 0 bases, and the junction held 12 bases outside the gene matches. The germline gives CDR1 SGHRS, CDR2 YFSETQ. In DNA form, the CDR3 reads TGCGCCAGCAGACGCGACACAGGGGTCTCTAGCACAGATACGCAGTATTTT. Encoded protein: CASRRDTGVSSTDTQYF. Complete variable domain (other parts from reference TRBV5-1 and TRBJ2-3): KAGVTQTPRYLIKTRGQQVTLSCSPISGHRSVSWYQQTPGQGLQFLFEYFSETQRNKGNFPGRFSGRQFSNSRSEMNVSTLELGDSALYLCASRRDTGVSSTDTQYFGPGTRLTVL.

The sample holds many counts of this clonotype. The chain has TRBV15 and TRBJ1-1, with D perhaps matching TRBD1 (5 bases). V shed 0 bases and J shed 0 bases, with 11 bases lying between them. The CDR3 consists of 16 residues. From germline, CDR1 is LNHNV and CDR2 YYDKDF (reference sequence). CDR3: CATSRDEGRMNTEAFF. DNA for the CDR3: TGTGCCACCAGCAGAGATGAGGGGAGGATGAACACTGAAGCTTTCTTT.

This clonotype was observed many times. The gene calls are TRBV7-2 and TRBJ2-5; 8 nucleotides align to TRBD1. The length of the CDR3 is 15 residues. Germline lookup yields CDR1 SGHTA and CDR2 FQGNSA. V trimming: 4 bases; J trimming: 5 bases; junction bases outside the gene matches: 9. CDR3 sequence (DNA): TGTGCCAGCAGCTCTAGACAGGGGCTGTGGGAGACCCAGTACTTC. As protein: CASSSRQGLWETQYF.